Included here is one T cell receptor beta chain sequence, with context. This sample stems from a study of blood T cell repertoires in COVID-19. Turning to the study itself: Acute and convalescent COVID-19 samples came from the United States, Italy and Spain. PBMCs, B-cell-depleted T cells, or T cells were the source of the cDNA or gDNA that made up the material.

Sequencing was performed with immunoSEQ multiplex PCR; in TCRdb, only in-frame clones are kept and a portion is missing. The sample has roughly 140,000 clones; roughly 84% are singletons. Sequencing used peripheral blood. The sequence derives from a man between 60 and 70 years old with active or convalescent COVID-19.

CDR3 DNA sequence: TGTGCCAGAAGCCCACGGACACTCCGGGAGACCCAGTACTTC. Amino acid sequence: CARSPRTLRETQYF. The chain has TRBV7-5 and TRBJ2-5; the table names TRBD1, a call not compared with the DNA. TRBV7-5 is a recognized pseudogene. The CDR3 runs 14 residues.